The next 29 T cell receptor beta chains were all read from a single sample in a study of T cell responses to AZD1222 COVID-19 vaccine. Profiling relied on immunoSEQ multiplex PCR, and the TCRdb table lists in-frame clones only, not all of them. There are tens of thousands of clones in the sample; roughly 87% occur only once, and about 9.3% lies in the top ten. The sample in question was peripheral blood, obtained 28 days after the second AZD1222 dose. These receptor sequences come from an adult who received the AZD1222 COVID-19 vaccine.

The V call is TRBV3-1 (or the pseudogene TRBV3-2), the J call TRBJ1-2, with 7 bases lining up with TRBD1. With 2 bases clipped from V and 0 bases from J, the junction kept 3 bases outside the gene matches. This CDR3 spans 15 amino acids. Germline V gene lookup returns CDR1 LGHDT and CDR2 YNNKEL (reference sequence). CDR3 protein: CASSQRDSSNYGYTF. The DNA for the CDR3 is TGTGCCAGCAGCCAACGGGACAGTTCTAACTATGGCTACACCTTC.

The rearrangement joins TRBV6-6 to TRBJ1-5; D is ambiguous. Germline lookup yields CDR1 MNHNY and CDR2 SVGAGI (reference sequence). Trimming stripped 7 bases from V and 3 bases from J, with 16 bases between. The CDR3 runs 15 residues. CDR3 sequence: CASTGGFALNQPQHF. The CDR3 coding sequence is TGTGCCAGCACGGGAGGGTTCGCACTCAATCAGCCCCAGCATTTT.

The genes are TRBV6-5 and TRBJ1-5; maybe TRBD1 (6 bases). Germline-derived CDR1 and CDR2 are MNHEY and SVGAGI. This CDR3 spans 14 amino acids. V gave up 10 bases and J gave up 2 bases, with 15 bases separating them. CDR3 protein: CATSEQGGNQPQHF. CDR3 coding DNA: TGTGCCACCTCGGAACAGGGAGGCAATCAGCCCCAGCATTTT.

The chain links TRBV19 to TRBJ1-1; the match to TRBD1 covers 7 bases. Germline V gene data show CDR1 as LNHDA and CDR2 as SQIVND (reference sequence). Losses at the gene ends were 4 bases for V and 2 bases for J; bases not matched to a gene: 4. This CDR3 spans 14 amino acids. The CDR3 coding sequence is TGTGCCAGTAGTAGGGGACAGCCTAACACTGAAGCTTTCTTT. This gives the protein CASSRGQPNTEAFF.

This chain links TRBV6-2 or TRBV6-3 with TRBJ2-1, with 9 bases matching TRBD2. V lost 0 bases to trimming and J lost 7 bases; unmatched junction nucleotides: 7. From germline, CDR1 is MNHEY and CDR2 SVGEGT. The CDR3 has 16 residues. CDR3 nucleotides: TGTGCCAGCAGTTACTCGATGGCGGGGGGGCGTAATGAGCAGTTCTTC. Protein sequence: CASSYSMAGGRNEQFF.

This rearrangement joins TRBV23-1 to TRBJ1-4; TRBD1 is a possible D gene (6 bases). TRBV23-1 is an ORF; its function is uncertain. The CDR3 sequence is 17 residues long. Trimming cost V 3 bases and J 0 bases, with 14 bases left between them. The CDR3 reads CASSHPRRGATNEKLFF. The CDR3, as DNA: TGCGCCAGCAGTCACCCTCGCAGGGGCGCAACTAATGAAAAACTGTTTTTT.

This clone was seen once. The chain carries TRBV18 and TRBJ2-3; no reliable D call. Trimming cost V 0 bases and J 2 bases, with 3 bases left between them. The CDR3 extends over 13 amino acids. Germline lookup yields CDR1 KGHSH and CDR2 LQKENI. The CDR3, as DNA: TGTGCCAGCTCACCACCGCACACAGATACGCAGTATTTT. It specifies CASSPPHTDTQYF.

This sequence joins TRBV6-5 and TRBJ2-2; D may be TRBD2 (7 bases). The CDR3 has 14 amino acids. Germline V gene sequence: CDR1 MNHEY, CDR2 SVGAGI. With 9 bases removed from V and 4 bases from J, the gap between germline ends came to 15 bases. CDR3 loop: CARRGTGGTGELFF. The CDR3 DNA follows: TGTGCCAGGAGGGGGACGGGGGGCACCGGGGAGCTGTTTTTT.

The gene calls are TRBV15 and TRBJ2-7; D possibly uses TRBD1 or TRBD2 (5 bases each). This CDR3 region has 15 residues. Deletions cut 3 bases from V and 3 bases from J, with 15 bases between. CDR1 and CDR2 (germline): LNHNV, YYDKDF (reference sequence). CDR3 bases: TGTGCCACCAGCAGGGGACCACCGGGGTTCTACGAGCAGTACGTC. Translating gives CATSRGPPGFYEQYV.

The chain combines TRBV2 with TRBJ2-2, with D perhaps TRBD2 (6 bases). This CDR3 region has 12 residues. Trimming pared 11 bases from V and 6 bases from J, leaving 13 bases between. Germline-derived CDR1 and CDR2 are SNHLY and FYNNEI. The CDR3 sequence: CAGGTGPGELFF. CDR3 bases: TGTGCCGGAGGGACCGGTCCCGGGGAGCTGTTTTTT.

This sequence joins TRBV28 and TRBJ1-6; D is undetermined. The V gene lost 4 bases and the J gene lost 1 base, with 11 bases spanning the gap. From germline, CDR1 is MDHEN and CDR2 SYDVKM. The CDR3 spans 16 residues. The CDR3 nucleotides read TGTGCCAGCAGTTCCCTATTCGGGTCCTATAATTCACCCCTCCACTTT. It yields the protein CASSSLFGSYNSPLHF.

The V and J genes are TRBV4-1 and TRBJ2-1; a possible D gene is TRBD2 (6 bases). The germline CDR1 and CDR2 sequences are MGHRA and YSYEKL. The CDR3 covers 14 residues. Deletions cut 0 bases from V and 13 bases from J, with 16 bases between. CDR3 coding DNA: TGCGCCAGCAGCCAAGATGAGGCGGGAAGGGTTCAGTTCTTC. It encodes CASSQDEAGRVQFF.

This chain links TRBV10-1 with TRBJ2-1; D might be TRBD1 (5 bases). Between the trimmed V and J ends, which lost 7 bases and 3 bases, there was a span of 28 bases. This CDR3 has 19 amino acids. Germline V lookup: CDR1 WNHNN, CDR2 SYGVQD (reference sequence). This CDR3 is CASTHPPPTVPPLYNEQFF. The CDR3 DNA reads TGCGCCAGCACCCACCCACCCCCGACAGTCCCCCCGCTCTACAATGAGCAGTTCTTC.

The chain is built from TRBV5-4 and TRBJ2-3; TRBD2 matches 7 bases. Per germline, CDR1 SGHNT and CDR2 YYREEE (reference sequence). The V and J ends lost 0 bases and 6 bases, in that order; junction bases with no gene match: 10. CDR3 size: 16 residues. In DNA form, the CDR3 reads TGTGCCAGCAGCTTGGGGGGTAACCCTAGCGGCGATACGCAGTATTTT. It codes for CASSLGGNPSGDTQYF.

J is TRBJ1-1 and V is TRBV9; D might be TRBD1 (5 bases). This CDR3 has 15 amino acids. Germline CDR1 is SGDLS and CDR2 is YYNGEE. Trimming pared 0 bases from V and 0 bases from J, leaving 9 bases between. CDR3 sequence: CASSVGAGLNTEAFF. CDR3 DNA: TGTGCCAGCAGCGTAGGAGCAGGGTTGAACACTGAAGCTTTCTTT.

The CDR3 nucleotides read TGTGCCAGCAGTCTTCAGGGGGGTAATTCACCCCTCCACTTT. Protein: CASSLQGGNSPLHF. The gene calls are TRBV6-5 and TRBJ1-6, with TRBD1 matching 7 bases. J gave up 6 bases and V 5 bases, and 4 bases lay outside the gene matches. The CDR3 has 14 amino acids. CDR1 and CDR2 (germline): MNHEY, SVGAGI.

The chain links TRBV6-1 to TRBJ2-7; no clear D. This CDR3 is built from 15 residues. Germline V gene lookup returns CDR1 MNHNS and CDR2 SASEGT. With 5 bases removed from V and 3 bases from J, the gap between germline ends came to 17 bases. DNA of the CDR3: TGTGCCAGCAGTTCTCAGCGCGCTGTCGACTACGAGCAGTACGTC. Encoded protein: CASSSQRAVDYEQYV.

The CDR3 reads CATSRGGGKETQYF. The CDR3 DNA reads as TGTGCCACCAGTCGGGGGGGCGGGAAAGAGACCCAGTACTTC. The gene calls are TRBV24-1 and TRBJ2-5; 8 bases map to TRBD2. The CDR3 contains 14 residues. V trimming: 6 bases; J trimming: 3 bases; junction bases outside the gene matches: 5. Germline CDR1 reads KGHDR; CDR2 reads SFDVKD.

The chain has TRBV5-1 and TRBJ2-2, with 8 bases lining up with TRBD2. Losses at the gene ends were 0 bases for V and 6 bases for J; bases not matched to a gene: 4. Germline CDR1 is SGHRS and CDR2 is YFSETQ. The CDR3 is made up of 15 amino acids. The CDR3 coding sequence is TGCGCCAGCAGCTTGGGAAGCGGGAGCTCCGGGGAGCTGTTTTTT. Translated: CASSLGSGSSGELFF. Together with reference TRBV5-1 and TRBJ2-2, the CDR3 gives the full variable domain: KAGVTQTPRYLIKTRGQQVTLSCSPISGHRSVSWYQQTPGQGLQFLFEYFSETQRNKGNFPGRFSGRQFSNSRSEMNVSTLELGDSALYLCASSLGSGSSGELFFGEGSRLTVL.

V and J are TRBV7-2 and TRBJ1-1; D may be TRBD1 (5 bases). The CDR3 is 11 amino acids. The germline CDR1 and CDR2 sequences are SGHTA and FQGNSA. Trimming removed 7 bases at V and 8 bases at J, with 11 bases between. CDR3 amino acids: CASNLWGEAFF. In DNA form, the CDR3 reads TGTGCCAGCAACCTGTGGGGGGAAGCTTTCTTT.

V usage is TRBV5-1 and J usage is TRBJ2-7, with 8 bases identical to TRBD1. The germline CDR1 and CDR2 sequences are SGHRS and YFSETQ. CDR3 length equals 14 residues. The V and J ends lost 4 bases and 3 bases, in that order; junction bases with no gene match: 6. The CDR3 here is CASSTDRGDYEQYF. CDR3 in DNA: TGCGCCAGCAGCACCGACAGGGGAGACTACGAGCAGTACTTC.

This clone was seen once. The V gene is TRBV13, the J gene TRBJ2-2; tentative D call: TRBD2 (7 bases). Germline CDR1 reads PRHDT; CDR2 reads FYEKMQ (reference sequence). The V and J ends lost 4 bases and 7 bases respectively, with 25 bases between them. The CDR3 is 18 amino acids. The CDR3 loop reads CASSSRARGQPSSGELFF. The CDR3 bases are TGTGCCAGCAGCTCTAGAGCGCGGGGGCAGCCAAGCAGCGGGGAGCTGTTTTTT. Drawing the rest from reference TRBV13 and TRBJ2-2, the complete variable domain is AAGVIQSPRHLIKEKRETATLKCYPIPRHDTVYWYQQGPGQDPQFLISFYEKMQSDKGSIPDRFSAQQFSDYHSELNMSSLELGDSALYFCASSSRARGQPSSGELFFGEGSRLTVL.

This clone was detected once. V usage is TRBV25-1 and J usage is TRBJ1-5, with a possible D match to TRBD1 (5 bases). V lost 2 bases and J lost 2, with 7 bases in between. Germline CDR1 MGHDK, CDR2 SYGVNS. CDR3 size: 14 residues. The CDR3 reads CASSEMGGNQPQHF. In DNA form, the CDR3 reads TGTGCCAGCAGTGAAATGGGGGGCAATCAGCCCCAGCATTTT. Full variable domain (outside the CDR3, taken from reference TRBV25-1 and TRBJ1-5): EADIYQTPRYLVIGTGKKITLECSQTMGHDKMYWYQQDPGMELHLIHYSYGVNSTEKGDLSSESTVSRIRTEHFPLTLESARPSHTSQYLCASSEMGGNQPQHFGDGTRLSIL.

The genes are TRBV25-1 and TRBJ2-1; TRBD2 matches 7 bases. The V gene's germline CDR1 is MGHDK and CDR2 SYGVNS. CDR3 length: 14 residues. V trimming: 4 bases; J trimming: 8 bases; junction bases outside the gene matches: 8. CDR3 in amino acids: CASSVAGRFYEQFF. CDR3 in DNA: TGTGCCAGCAGTGTGGCCGGGAGGTTCTATGAGCAGTTCTTC.

CDR3 loop: CASAGTAAGELFF. DNA of the CDR3: TGTGCCAGCGCTGGGACAGCAGCCGGGGAGCTGTTTTTT. The genes are TRBV27 and TRBJ2-2, with 7 bases aligning to TRBD1. Unmatched junction bases numbered 6, after V lost 8 bases and J lost 6 bases. Germline V gene lookup returns CDR1 MNHEY and CDR2 SMNVEV (reference sequence). This CDR3 is 13 amino acids long.

There are a few counts of this clone. This chain connects TRBV7-5 to TRBJ2-7; the DNA was not used to check the table's D call, TRBD2. TRBV7-5 is deemed a pseudogene. The CDR3 is 13 amino acids. CDR3 in DNA: TGTGCCAGAACCTGGGGAGGGTTCTACGAGCAGTACGTC. Amino acids: CARTWGGFYEQYV.

V and J are TRBV5-1 and TRBJ2-2, with 15 bases identical to TRBD2. The CDR3 covers 17 residues. Germline-derived CDR1 and CDR2 are SGHRS and YFSETQ. V was clipped by 3 bases and J by 6 bases; unmatched bases: 6. The CDR3 coding sequence is TGCGCCAGCAGCTCGGGACTAGCGGGAGGCCTGGCCGGGGAGCTGTTTTTT. It specifies CASSSGLAGGLAGELFF.

The chain couples TRBV2 to TRBJ1-2; D unresolved. Germline V gene lookup returns CDR1 SNHLY and CDR2 FYNNEI. The V end was cut by 0 bases, the J end by 6 bases, with 5 bases between. The CDR3 has 12 residues. DNA of the CDR3: TGTGCCAGCAGTGAAGCCTATGATGGCTACACCTTC. It translates to CASSEAYDGYTF.

This chain connects TRBV7-2 to TRBJ2-1; 11 positions agree with TRBD2. Germline V CDR1 and CDR2: SGHTA, FQGNSA. The CDR3 length is 17 residues. Trimming at V came to 0 bases and at J to 7 bases, leaving 8 bases not matched to a gene. CDR3 in DNA: TGTGCCAGCAGCTTAGCGGATAGCGGGGGGGCCTGGAATGAGCAGTTCTTC. The encoded protein is CASSLADSGGAWNEQFF.